Below are 11 T cell receptor beta chains sequenced from a single sample in a study of regulatory dendritic cells for organ transplantation. For these TCRs, the target antigens are not known. Allogeneic regulatory or mature dendritic cells were co-cultured for under six days with CFSE-labeled sorted T cells at 1:10. Sequencing used immunoSEQ multiplex PCR; TCRdb keeps in-frame clones, though not all of them. Among roughly 5,800 clones listed, 65% to 75% were seen once. Sequencing was carried out using memory CD8+ T cells from blood cultured with regulatory dendritic cells. The subset was: CD45RO+ memory T cells. The receptors stem from a human donor in good health.

J is TRBJ1-2 and V is TRBV27; D is undetermined. V dropped 5 bases and J dropped 0 bases, with 7 bases sitting between them. The CDR3 spans 13 residues. Germline V lookup: CDR1 MNHEY, CDR2 SMNVEV (reference sequence). The CDR3 DNA reads as TGTGCCAGCAGTAAATTGGCTAACTATGGCTACACCTTC. This sequence encodes CASSKLANYGYTF.

The gene calls are TRBV9 and TRBJ1-2; 10 positions agree with TRBD1. CDR3 length: 16 amino acids. V lost 7 bases, J lost 4 bases, and 13 bases stayed unmatched. Germline V gives CDR1 SGDLS, CDR2 YYNGEE. In DNA, the CDR3 is TGTGCCAGCGGCCTGAGGGGGACAGGGGACCCCTATGGCTACACCTTC. It encodes CASGLRGTGDPYGYTF.

The chain employs TRBV4-2 and TRBJ2-1; D is perhaps TRBD2 (5 bases). V was trimmed by 1 base and J by 5 bases, leaving 12 bases between them. The germline V gene has CDR1 LGHNA and CDR2 YNFKEQ. The CDR3 runs to 15 residues. The CDR3 sequence is CASSQGSSDHNEQFF. DNA for the CDR3: TGTGCCAGCAGCCAAGGTAGTAGCGATCACAATGAGCAGTTCTTC.

The table lists this clone with a count of one. The CDR3 nucleotides are TGTGCCACCACCGAGGGATTCGGGCCTACCTACGAGCAGTACTTC. Translation: CATTEGFGPTYEQYF. The gene calls are TRBV15 and TRBJ2-5, with D possibly matching TRBD2 (5 bases). With the DNA end fitting TRBJ2-7 better, the J assignment may be wrong. The CDR3 has 15 amino acids. From germline, CDR1 is LNHNV and CDR2 YYDKDF (reference sequence).

In its sample, this clone ranks as large. This chain uses TRBV7-8 with TRBJ2-3, with 7 bases matching TRBD2. This CDR3 comprises 15 residues. Germline CDR1 and CDR2: SGHVS and FQNEAQ. With 4 bases clipped from V and 2 bases from J, the junction kept 6 bases outside the gene matches. CDR3: CASSSSTSYTDTQYF. The CDR3 nucleotides are TGTGCCAGCAGCTCTTCGACTAGCTACACAGATACGCAGTATTTT.

This chain joins TRBV19 and TRBJ2-1; D remains ambiguous. This CDR3 spans 14 amino acids. V shed 1 base and J shed 4 bases, with 8 bases lying between them. Germline CDR1 LNHDA, CDR2 SQIVND (reference sequence). CDR3 bases: TGTGCCAGTAGTATAGCTTGGGGTTACAATGAGCAGTTCTTC. As protein: CASSIAWGYNEQFF. Together with reference TRBV19 and TRBJ2-1, the CDR3 gives the full variable domain: DGGITQSPKYLFRKEGQNVTLSCEQNLNHDAMYWYRQDPGQGLRLIYYSQIVNDFQKGDIAEGYSVSREKKESFPLTVTSAQKNPTAFYLCASSIAWGYNEQFFGPGTRLTVL.

This sequence joins TRBV7-3 and TRBJ2-1; 8 bases line up with TRBD1. V gave up 5 bases and J gave up 1 base; unmatched junction bases: 7. This CDR3 has 16 amino acids. Germline V CDR1 and CDR2: SGHTA, FQGTGA. CDR3 DNA: TGTGCCAGCAGCGTACAGGGACAGGATTCCTACAATGAGCAGTTCTTC. Amino acid sequence: CASSVQGQDSYNEQFF.

The rearrangement links TRBV29-1 to TRBJ2-1; D is undetermined. This CDR3 has 13 residues. Germline V gives CDR1 SQVTM, CDR2 ANQGSEA. Trimming pared 3 bases from V and 3 bases from J, leaving 9 bases between. The CDR3 nucleotides read TGCAGCGTTGAGGCAGTGAACTACAATGAGCAGTTCTTC. Residues: CSVEAVNYNEQFF.

The genes are TRBV7-9 and TRBJ1-4; D might be TRBD1 (5 bases). Looked up from germline, CDR1 is SEHNR and CDR2 is FQNEAQ (reference sequence). The CDR3 extends over 15 amino acids. V was clipped by 0 bases and J by 4 bases, with 9 bases between them. The CDR3 region has the DNA TGTGCCAGCAGCTTAGCCCGGGGGGTTAATGAAAAACTGTTTTTT. It specifies CASSLARGVNEKLFF.

The rearrangement uses TRBV7-2 and TRBJ2-7, with D unresolved. Germline assignment: CDR1 SGHTA and CDR2 FQGNSA. The CDR3 is 11 residues long. Trimming left V 4 bases short and J 4 bases short, with 5 bases between. CDR3 residues: CASSSYYEQYF. CDR3 nucleotides: TGTGCCAGCAGCTCCTATTACGAGCAGTACTTC. The full variable domain, its missing parts supplied by reference TRBV7-2 and TRBJ2-7, is GAGVSQSPSNKVTEKGKDVELRCDPISGHTALYWYRQSLGQGLEFLIYFQGNSAPDKSGLPSDRFSAERTGGSVSTLTIQRTQQEDSAVYLCASSSYYEQYFGPGTRLTVT.

This clone has only a few counts. The gene calls are TRBV9 and TRBJ1-5; D unresolved. CDR1 is SGDLS, CDR2 YYNGEE, per germline. The CDR3 contains 14 residues. Between the trimmed V and J ends, which lost 2 bases and 2 bases, there was a span of 8 bases. CDR3 coding DNA: TGTGCCAGCAGCGTGCGGGGAGGCAATCAGCCCCAGCATTTT. It encodes CASSVRGGNQPQHF.